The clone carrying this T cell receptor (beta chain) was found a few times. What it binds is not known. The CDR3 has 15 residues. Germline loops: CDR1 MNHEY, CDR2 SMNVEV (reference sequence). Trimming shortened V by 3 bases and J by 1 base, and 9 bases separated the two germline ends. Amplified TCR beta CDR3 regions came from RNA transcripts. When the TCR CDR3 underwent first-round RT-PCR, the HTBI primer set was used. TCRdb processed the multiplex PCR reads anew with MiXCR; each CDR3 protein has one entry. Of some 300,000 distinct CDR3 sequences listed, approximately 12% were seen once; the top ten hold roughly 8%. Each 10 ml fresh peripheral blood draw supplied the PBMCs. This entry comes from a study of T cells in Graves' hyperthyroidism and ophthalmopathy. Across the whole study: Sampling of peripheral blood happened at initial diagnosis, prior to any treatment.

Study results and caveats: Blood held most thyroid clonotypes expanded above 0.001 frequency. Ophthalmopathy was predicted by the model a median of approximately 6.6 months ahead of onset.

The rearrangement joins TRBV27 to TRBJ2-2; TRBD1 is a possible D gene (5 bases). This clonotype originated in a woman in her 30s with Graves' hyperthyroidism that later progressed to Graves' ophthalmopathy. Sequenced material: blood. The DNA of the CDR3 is TGTGCCAGCAGTTTTCTCGGACAGAACACCGGGGAGCTGTTTTTT. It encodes CASSFLGQNTGELFF.